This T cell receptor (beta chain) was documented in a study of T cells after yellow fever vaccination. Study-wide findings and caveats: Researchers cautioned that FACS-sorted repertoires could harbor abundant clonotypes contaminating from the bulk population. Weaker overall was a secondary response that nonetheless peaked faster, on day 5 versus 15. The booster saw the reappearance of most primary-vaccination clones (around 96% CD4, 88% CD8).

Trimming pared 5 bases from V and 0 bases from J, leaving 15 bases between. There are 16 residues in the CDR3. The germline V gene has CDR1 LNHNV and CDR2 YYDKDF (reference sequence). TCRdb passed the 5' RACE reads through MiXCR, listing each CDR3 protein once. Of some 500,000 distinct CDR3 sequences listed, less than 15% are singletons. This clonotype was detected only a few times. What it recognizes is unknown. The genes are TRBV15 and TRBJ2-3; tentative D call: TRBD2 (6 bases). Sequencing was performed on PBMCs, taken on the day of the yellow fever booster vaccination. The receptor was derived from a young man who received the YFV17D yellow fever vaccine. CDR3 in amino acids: CATSSRGAESTDTQYF. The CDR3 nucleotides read TGTGCCACCAGCTCACGCGGGGCGGAAAGCACAGATACGCAGTATTTT.